Below, 32 T cell receptor beta chains from the same sample are listed, as sequenced in a study of PD-1 blockade in classical Hodgkin lymphoma. The protocol was immunoSEQ multiplex PCR, while the TCRdb copy is restricted to in-frame clones and leaves out a portion. The sample carries around 39,000 clones, approximately 82% recorded once. Autologous stem cell transplantation was followed by relapse in every patient, and brentuximab vedotin exposure varied. The source material was peripheral blood mononuclear cells (PBMCs), sampled before the second cycle of nivolumab. The receptors here all came from a human donor with classical Hodgkin lymphoma.

The chain recombines TRBV5-1 with TRBJ2-5; perhaps TRBD2 as D (7 bases). Germline CDR1 and CDR2: SGHRS and YFSETQ. The CDR3 has 17 residues. V lost 4 bases and J 5 bases, leaving 24 bases between the germline ends. CDR3 sequence: CASSEHRNRGARETQYF. The CDR3 nucleotides are TGCGCCAGCAGCGAGCATCGGAATCGGGGGGCGCGGGAGACCCAGTACTTC.

The rearrangement links TRBV7-3 to TRBJ2-6; no firm D call. Germline CDR1 SGHTA, CDR2 FQGTGA. V shed 2 bases and J shed 2 bases, with 1 base lying between them. The CDR3 is 13 residues long. This CDR3 is CASSLAGANVLTF. The CDR3 nucleotides read TGTGCCAGCAGCTTAGCTGGGGCCAACGTCCTGACTTTC.

The rearrangement joins TRBV30 to TRBJ1-1, with D unresolved. The CDR3 sequence is 14 residues long. In germline, CDR1 is GTSNPN, CDR2 SVGIG (reference sequence). With 3 bases removed from V and 0 bases from J, the gap between germline ends came to 11 bases. The CDR3 region has the DNA TGTGCCTGGAGCCCGAACCTCTTGAACACTGAAGCTTTCTTT. Translated, it gives CAWSPNLLNTEAFF.

The chain combines TRBV2 with TRBJ1-2; TRBD1 might be the D (6 bases). CDR1 SNHLY and CDR2 FYNNEI come from the germline V gene. CDR3 length: 15 residues. V lost 6 bases, J lost 3 bases, and 17 bases lay in between. This CDR3 is CASRDSGGAYYGYTF. CDR3 nucleotides: TGTGCCAGCAGGGATTCCGGGGGGGCATACTATGGCTACACCTTC.

The chain is built from TRBV19 and TRBJ1-3; unclear D gene. The CDR3 is 16 residues long. V was pared by 6 bases and J by 0 bases, with 15 bases between. Germline-derived CDR1 and CDR2 are LNHDA and SQIVND (reference sequence). The CDR3 spells CASSPRQRNSGNTIYF. The CDR3 DNA sequence: TGTGCCAGTAGCCCCAGACAAAGGAACTCTGGAAACACCATATATTTT.

This chain connects TRBV20-1 to TRBJ2-5; D is ambiguous. Deletions cut 2 bases from V and 4 bases from J, with 5 bases between. Germline assignment: CDR1 DFQATT and CDR2 SNEGSKA (reference sequence). The CDR3 consists of 11 residues. Here the CDR3 reads CSARIGETQYF. The CDR3 nucleotides are TGCAGTGCTAGAATTGGAGAGACCCAGTACTTC.

V usage is TRBV4-3 and J usage is TRBJ1-2, with 7 bases aligning to TRBD1. CDR1 LGHNA and CDR2 YSLEER come from the germline V gene. The CDR3 contains 16 residues. J lost 5 bases, V lost 1 base, and 10 bases had no gene match. For the CDR3, the DNA is TGCGCCAGCAGCCAAGTCCCCGGGACAGATTCATATGGCTACACCTTC. Amino acids: CASSQVPGTDSYGYTF.

In its sample, this clone was seen once. The chain couples TRBV27 to TRBJ2-3; 8 nucleotides line up with TRBD1. Losses at the gene ends were 5 bases for V and 6 bases for J; bases not matched to a gene: 13. CDR1 MNHEY and CDR2 SMNVEV come from the germline V gene (reference sequence). This CDR3 has 16 amino acids. The CDR3 DNA sequence: TGTGCCAGCAGTCCCCCGTGGGACAGGATGGGGGATACGCAGTATTTT. Translation: CASSPPWDRMGDTQYF.

This rearrangement joins TRBV5-6 to TRBJ1-5; no definite D call. CDR1 SGHDT and CDR2 YYEEEE come from the germline V gene. V dropped 0 bases and J dropped 6 bases, with 7 bases sitting between them. This CDR3 is 13 amino acids long. This CDR3 is CASSLDRGQPQHF. CDR3 in DNA: TGTGCCAGCAGCTTGGATCGGGGTCAGCCCCAGCATTTT.

CDR3 protein: CASSLAGLDGNTIYF. The CDR3 DNA reads TGTGCCAGCAGCTTAGCGGGCCTGGATGGAAACACCATATATTTT. J is TRBJ1-3 and V is TRBV7-9; D unresolved. Trimming left V 0 bases short and J 3 bases short, with 9 bases between. Germline CDR1 and CDR2: SEHNR and FQNEAQ (reference sequence). The CDR3 consists of 15 residues.

This clone has only a few counts. The rearrangement uses TRBV7-8 and TRBJ1-5, with D tentatively TRBD1 (5 bases). The CDR3 loop spans 14 amino acids. Germline lookup yields CDR1 SGHVS and CDR2 FQNEAQ. Trimming stripped 0 bases from V and 7 bases from J, with 10 bases between. CDR3 residues: CASSLAVGVQPQHF. Written as DNA, the CDR3 is TGTGCCAGCAGCTTAGCTGTAGGGGTCCAGCCCCAGCATTTT.

DNA for the CDR3: TGTGCCAGCAGCTTGACAGGGGGGAACACCGGGGAGCTGTTTTTT. Amino acid sequence: CASSLTGGNTGELFF. The chain joins TRBV5-4 to TRBJ2-2, with TRBD1 matching over 8 bases. Germline loops: CDR1 SGHNT, CDR2 YYREEE (reference sequence). J was trimmed by 1 base and V by 1 base; bases with no gene match: 0. This CDR3 contains 15 residues.

This clone came up once. V usage is TRBV7-9 and J usage is TRBJ2-7; 10 bases agree with TRBD2. Trimming removed 2 bases from V and 0 bases from J; junction bases left unmatched: 10. Germline lookup yields CDR1 SEHNR and CDR2 FQNEAQ (reference sequence). The CDR3 consists of 18 residues. The CDR3 DNA is TGTGCCAGCAGCTTACGGGGTAGCGGGGGGCCCAGCTCCTACGAGCAGTACTTC. This gives the protein CASSLRGSGGPSSYEQYF.

The rearrangement links TRBV11-2 to TRBJ1-1; 7 nucleotides match TRBD1. CDR1 and CDR2 from the germline V gene are SGHAT and FQNNGV. V shed 6 bases, J shed 0 bases, and the junction held 16 bases outside the gene matches. The CDR3 contains 18 residues. The CDR3 is CASSPRRAGGIMNTEAFF. In nucleotides, the CDR3 is TGTGCCAGCAGTCCAAGAAGGGCAGGGGGAATTATGAACACTGAAGCTTTCTTT. The variable domain in full, with the rest retrieved from reference TRBV11-2 and TRBJ1-1, is EAGVAQSPRYKIIEKRQSVAFWCNPISGHATLYWYQQILGQGPKLLIQFQNNGVVDDSQLPKDRFSAERLKGVDSTLKIQPAKLEDSAVYLCASSPRRAGGIMNTEAFFGQGTRLTVV.

Only one count was recorded for this clone. The chain recombines TRBV7-2 with TRBJ2-7; 8 bases match TRBD1. In germline, CDR1 is SGHTA, CDR2 FQGNSA. The CDR3 covers 16 residues. Trimming at V came to 1 base and at J to 4 bases, leaving 9 bases not matched to a gene. CDR3 nucleotides: TGTGCCAGCAGCTTAGATTTAAGGACAGGGTCTTACGAGCAGTACTTC. Protein sequence: CASSLDLRTGSYEQYF.

This chain joins TRBV6-5 and TRBJ2-5; unclear D gene. Trimming took off 0 bases at V and 6 bases at J, with 2 bases between the two ends. The CDR3 is made up of 11 amino acids. Germline CDR1 and CDR2: MNHEY and SVGAGI. CDR3 DNA: TGTGCCAGCAGTTACTCTCAGACCCAGTACTTC. Protein product: CASSYSQTQYF.

This chain joins TRBV2 and TRBJ2-1, with 8 nucleotides matching TRBD2. V shed 3 bases and J 6 bases; nucleotides not matched to a gene: 4. CDR1 and CDR2 from the germline V gene are SNHLY and FYNNEI. This CDR3 comprises 14 residues. This chain's CDR3 is CASSEMGLVNEQFF. CDR3 sequence (DNA): TGTGCCAGCAGTGAGATGGGACTAGTCAATGAGCAGTTCTTC. The complete variable domain, with remaining parts taken from reference TRBV2 and TRBJ2-1, reads EPEVTQTPSHQVTQMGQEVILRCVPISNHLYFYWYRQILGQKVEFLVSFYNNEISEKSEIFDDQFSVERPDGSNFTLKIRSTKLEDSAMYFCASSEMGLVNEQFFGPGTRLTVL.

This clone was seen more than once but under ten times. The chain recombines TRBV10-3 with TRBJ2-2; 12 nucleotides align to TRBD2. V trimming: 7 bases; J trimming: 7 bases; junction bases outside the gene matches: 16. Germline V gene sequence: CDR1 ENHRY, CDR2 SYGVKD. The CDR3 has 18 amino acids. The CDR3 DNA reads TGTGCCATCAAGGCTAGCGGGGGGGCAGTCTATAAGGTCGGGGAGCTGTTTTTT. This sequence encodes CAIKASGGAVYKVGELFF.

The V gene is TRBV5-1, the J gene TRBJ1-1; TRBD1 might be the D (5 bases). Trimming took 4 bases from V and 5 from J, leaving 12 bases between them. This CDR3 comprises 13 residues. Germline lookup yields CDR1 SGHRS and CDR2 YFSETQ. DNA of the CDR3: TGCGCCAGCAGCCCCCGGGACGCTACTGAAGCTTTCTTT. This translates into CASSPRDATEAFF. Combining the CDR3 with reference TRBV5-1 and TRBJ1-1 gives the whole variable domain KAGVTQTPRYLIKTRGQQVTLSCSPISGHRSVSWYQQTPGQGLQFLFEYFSETQRNKGNFPGRFSGRQFSNSRSEMNVSTLELGDSALYLCASSPRDATEAFFGQGTRLTVV.

This chain joins TRBV18 and TRBJ1-5; a weak D match, TRBD1 (5 bases). The length of the CDR3 is 14 residues. The germline CDR1 and CDR2 sequences are KGHSH and LQKENI. Trimming left V 2 bases short and J 4 bases short, with 9 bases between. The DNA of the CDR3 is TGTGCCAGCTCACCATCAGGGAGTAATCAGCCCCAGCATTTT. Amino acid sequence: CASSPSGSNQPQHF. The full variable domain, with the rest looked up from reference TRBV18 and TRBJ1-5, is NAGVMQNPRHLVRRRGQEARLRCSPMKGHSHVYWYRQLPEEGLKFMVYLQKENIIDESGMPKERFSAEFPKEGPSILRIQQVVRGDSAAYFCASSPSGSNQPQHFGDGTRLSIL.

The rearrangement uses TRBV11-2 and TRBJ2-1; 8 positions agree with TRBD2. Unmatched junction bases numbered 12, after V lost 5 bases and J lost 3 bases. Germline CDR1 reads SGHAT; CDR2 reads FQNNGV. This CDR3 region has 17 residues. The CDR3 DNA reads as TGTGCCAGCAGCCAGGCGGCGGGGGGCGCCCTCTACAATGAGCAGTTCTTC. This translates into CASSQAAGGALYNEQFF.

The chain employs TRBV19 and TRBJ2-5, with 12 nucleotides matching TRBD2. CDR3 length: 14 residues. The ends lost 5 bases at V and 5 bases at J; junction bases unmatched: 3. From germline, CDR1 is LNHDA and CDR2 SQIVND (reference sequence). The CDR3 is CASSVLAGGETQYF. CDR3 nucleotide sequence: TGTGCCAGTAGTGTCCTAGCGGGGGGGGAGACCCAGTACTTC.

The chain uses TRBV5-4 and TRBJ2-7; 10 bases fit TRBD2. Germline assignment: CDR1 SGHNT and CDR2 YYREEE (reference sequence). V shed 3 bases and J 3 bases; nucleotides not matched to a gene: 9. The CDR3 is 16 amino acids. CDR3 coding DNA: TGTGCCAGCAGCTACCGCCCTAGCGGGGGCCGCTACGAGCAGTACTTC. Encoded protein: CASSYRPSGGRYEQYF. Full variable domain (remainder filled in from reference TRBV5-4 and TRBJ2-7): ETGVTQSPTHLIKTRGQQVTLRCSSQSGHNTVSWYQQALGQGPQFIFQYYREEENGRGNFPPRFSGLQFPNYSSELNVNALELDDSALYLCASSYRPSGGRYEQYFGPGTRLTVT.

V gene TRBV6-5 combines with J gene TRBJ1-5; D gene unclear. The CDR3 has 13 amino acids. The germline CDR1 and CDR2 sequences are MNHEY and SVGAGI. The V gene lost 5 bases and the J gene lost 0 bases, with 5 bases spanning the gap. CDR3 loop: CASSIHSNQPQHF. Written as DNA, the CDR3 is TGTGCCAGCAGTATACATAGCAATCAGCCCCAGCATTTT.

The chain has TRBV18 and TRBJ1-1; D gene uncertain. CDR3 length: 14 amino acids. Trimming shortened V by 3 bases and J by 3 bases, and 11 bases separated the two germline ends. Germline V gene sequence: CDR1 KGHSH, CDR2 LQKENI. CDR3 in amino acids: CASSPRGGDTEAFF. CDR3 sequence (DNA): TGTGCCAGCTCACCCCGAGGCGGGGACACTGAAGCTTTCTTT.

This clone was counted between two and nine times. The rearrangement links TRBV9 to TRBJ2-3; D call uncertain. Germline assignment: CDR1 SGDLS and CDR2 YYNGEE. Trimming took off 0 bases at V and 0 bases at J, with 8 bases between the two ends. This CDR3 comprises 15 residues. The DNA for the CDR3 is TGTGCCAGCAGCGTAGGTCCCGGAAGCACAGATACGCAGTATTTT. Protein: CASSVGPGSTDTQYF.

This sequence joins TRBV7-9 and TRBJ2-3, with D hard to call. This CDR3 is built from 13 residues. The germline V gene has CDR1 SEHNR and CDR2 FQNEAQ (reference sequence). V was pared by 0 bases and J by 4 bases, with 5 bases between. This CDR3 reads CASSLAMPDTQYF. In nucleotides, the CDR3 is TGTGCCAGCAGCTTAGCGATGCCAGATACGCAGTATTTT.

A few counts support this clone. The rearrangement uses TRBV5-4 and TRBJ2-4; D call uncertain. The CDR3 contains 12 residues. The V end lost 4 bases, the J end lost 9 bases, and 11 bases lay between the germline ends. Germline V gene sequence: CDR1 SGHNT, CDR2 YYREEE (reference sequence). This CDR3 is CASSPDTGIQYF. CDR3 nucleotides: TGTGCCAGCAGCCCAGATACCGGCATTCAGTACTTC.

A few counts support this clone. The CDR3 nucleotides read TGTGCCAGCAGCGTAGCTCTCAATCAGCCCCAGCATTTT. Its translation: CASSVALNQPQHF. The J gene is TRBJ1-5, the V gene TRBV9; unclear D gene. Germline values: CDR1 SGDLS, CDR2 YYNGEE. The CDR3 runs to 13 residues. V gave up 0 bases and J gave up 3 bases, with 4 bases separating them. Using reference TRBV9 and TRBJ1-5 for the parts outside the CDR3, the full variable domain is DSGVTQTPKHLITATGQRVTLRCSPRSGDLSVYWYQQSLDQGLQFLIQYYNGEERAKGNILERFSAQQFPDLHSELNLSSLELGDSALYFCASSVALNQPQHFGDGTRLSIL.

The chain uses TRBV5-6 and TRBJ1-5; D is unclear. The CDR3 runs to 13 residues. V lost 0 bases and J 1 base, leaving 2 bases between the germline ends. Germline V lookup: CDR1 SGHDT, CDR2 YYEEEE. CDR3 loop: CASSLGSNQPQHF. The DNA for the CDR3 is TGTGCCAGCAGCTTGGGCAGCAATCAGCCCCAGCATTTT.

The V call is TRBV4-3, the J call TRBJ1-2; TRBD1 agrees at 8 bases. The CDR3 is 14 amino acids. J lost 4 bases, V lost 1 base, and 2 bases had no gene match. Germline V gives CDR1 LGHNA, CDR2 YSLEER. The CDR3 DNA reads TGCGCCAGCAGCCAAGGTGACAGGGGCTATGGCTACACCTTC. Encoded protein: CASSQGDRGYGYTF.

This clone was seen a handful of times. The rearrangement links TRBV10-3 to TRBJ2-6, with D unresolved. Germline assignment: CDR1 ENHRY and CDR2 SYGVKD. Trimming cost V 4 bases and J 0 bases, with 4 bases left between them. This CDR3 comprises 14 residues. The CDR3 spells CAISGNSGANVLTF. The CDR3 DNA sequence: TGTGCCATCAGTGGGAACTCTGGGGCCAACGTCCTGACTTTC.